This TCR beta chain is drawn from a study of patients and donors after allogeneic stem cell transplantation. In this sample, this clonotype turned up a few times. TCRdb passed the RT-PCR reads through MiXCR, listing each CDR3 protein once. The sample contains tens of thousands of distinct CDR3 sequences, around 49% of which appear only once. Germline CDR1 LGHNA, CDR2 YNFKEQ. Trimming took off 5 bases at V and 7 bases at J, with 17 bases between the two ends. The CDR3 has 15 residues. The sequence was obtained from a human donor who was either an allogeneic HSCT recipient or a stem cell or donor lymphocyte infusion donor (not recorded which). It is not recorded whose cells these are; they may come from a transplant donor. The material sequenced was blood, either unsorted or a sorted T cell fraction (not recorded which). V gene TRBV4-2 combines with J gene TRBJ1-4; TRBD1 is a possible D gene (6 bases). CDR3 loop: CASSSPGAETEKLFF. The CDR3 region has the DNA TGTGCCAGCAGCTCCCCGGGGGCCGAAACTGAAAAACTGTTTTTT.